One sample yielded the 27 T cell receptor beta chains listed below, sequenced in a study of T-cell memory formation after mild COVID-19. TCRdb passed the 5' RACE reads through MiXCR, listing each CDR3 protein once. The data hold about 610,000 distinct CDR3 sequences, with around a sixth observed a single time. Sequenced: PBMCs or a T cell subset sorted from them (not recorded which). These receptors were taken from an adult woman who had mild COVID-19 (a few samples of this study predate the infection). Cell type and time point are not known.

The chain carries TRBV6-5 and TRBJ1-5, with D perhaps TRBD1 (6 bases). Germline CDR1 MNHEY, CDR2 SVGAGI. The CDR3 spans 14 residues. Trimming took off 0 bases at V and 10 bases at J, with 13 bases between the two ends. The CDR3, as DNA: TGTGCCAGCAGTTACTCTCGGGGGCAAAATCCCCAGCATTTT. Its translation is CASSYSRGQNPQHF.

CDR3 nucleotide sequence: TGCGCCAGCAGCCTCGCAAGGGGGACGGTCAATGAGCAGTTCTTC. Amino acid sequence: CASSLARGTVNEQFF. The genes are TRBV4-1 and TRBJ2-1, with a tentative D call TRBD1 (6 bases). Trimming took off 4 bases at V and 6 bases at J, with 16 bases between the two ends. The CDR3 has 15 amino acids. From germline, CDR1 is MGHRA and CDR2 YSYEKL.

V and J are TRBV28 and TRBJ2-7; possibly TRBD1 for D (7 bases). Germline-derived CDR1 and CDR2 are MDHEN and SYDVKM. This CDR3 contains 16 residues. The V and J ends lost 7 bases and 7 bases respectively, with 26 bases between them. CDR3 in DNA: TGTGCCAGCACCGAAGGGGGCCAGGGCTTAGGACTAGAGCAGTACTTC. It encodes CASTEGGQGLGLEQYF.

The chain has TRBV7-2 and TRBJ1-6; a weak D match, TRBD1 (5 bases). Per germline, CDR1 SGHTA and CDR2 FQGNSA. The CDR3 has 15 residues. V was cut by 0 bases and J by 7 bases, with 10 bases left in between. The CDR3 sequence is CASSLASRENSPLHF. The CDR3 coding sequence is TGTGCCAGCAGCTTAGCCTCCAGGGAGAATTCACCCCTCCACTTT.

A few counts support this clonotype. In nucleotides, the CDR3 is TGTGCCTGGGACCGACAGGCTAATCAGCCCCAGCATTTT. Protein product: CAWDRQANQPQHF. The V gene is TRBV30, the J gene TRBJ1-5; a weak D match, TRBD1 (6 bases). Per the germline V gene, CDR1 is GTSNPN and CDR2 is SVGIG (reference sequence). Trimming left V 5 bases short and J 4 bases short, with 12 bases between. CDR3 length: 13 residues.

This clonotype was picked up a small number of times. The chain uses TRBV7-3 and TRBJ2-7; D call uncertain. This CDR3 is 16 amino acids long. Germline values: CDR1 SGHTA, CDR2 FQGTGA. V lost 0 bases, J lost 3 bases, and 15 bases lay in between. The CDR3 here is CASSLTGPKLGYEQYF. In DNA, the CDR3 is TGTGCCAGCAGCTTAACTGGTCCAAAGCTGGGCTACGAGCAGTACTTC.

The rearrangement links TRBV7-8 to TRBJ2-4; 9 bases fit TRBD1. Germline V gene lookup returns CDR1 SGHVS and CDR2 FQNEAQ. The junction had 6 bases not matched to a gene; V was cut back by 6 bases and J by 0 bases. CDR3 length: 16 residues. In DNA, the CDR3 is TGTGCCAGCAGTTCTACAGGGGGCCGAGCCAAAAACATTCAGTACTTC. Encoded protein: CASSSTGGRAKNIQYF.

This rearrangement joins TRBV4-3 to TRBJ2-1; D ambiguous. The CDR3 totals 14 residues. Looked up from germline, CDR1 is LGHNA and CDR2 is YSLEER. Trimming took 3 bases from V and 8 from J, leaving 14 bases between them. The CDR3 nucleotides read TGCGCCAGCAGCCAGGGGATTAGCCTGTATGAGCAGTTCTTC. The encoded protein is CASSQGISLYEQFF.

CDR3 protein: CASSVTGDVNYGYTF. The CDR3 DNA follows: TGTGCCAGCAGCGTAACAGGGGATGTAAACTATGGCTACACCTTC. This chain uses TRBV7-8 with TRBJ1-2; 7 bases are shared with TRBD1. V lost 5 bases and J lost 2; bases outside the gene matches: 8. The CDR3 is 15 amino acids. CDR1 is SGHVS and CDR2 is FQNEAQ in the germline V gene. Together with reference TRBV7-8 and TRBJ1-2, the CDR3 gives the full variable domain: GAGVSQSPRYKVAKRGQDVALRCDPISGHVSLFWYQQALGQGPEFLTYFQNEAQLDKSGLPSDRFFAERPEGSVSTLKIQRTQQEDSAVYLCASSVTGDVNYGYTFGSGTRLTVV.

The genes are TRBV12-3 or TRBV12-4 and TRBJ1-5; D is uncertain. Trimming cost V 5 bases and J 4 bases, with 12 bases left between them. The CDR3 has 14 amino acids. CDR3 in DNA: TGTGCCAGCAGTCTGTTACTAGTAAATCAGCCCCAGCATTTT. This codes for CASSLLLVNQPQHF.

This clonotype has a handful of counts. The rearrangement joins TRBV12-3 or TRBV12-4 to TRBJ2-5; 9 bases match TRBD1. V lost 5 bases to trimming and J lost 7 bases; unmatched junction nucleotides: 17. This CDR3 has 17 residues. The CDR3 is CASSLYSTGGKPGTQYF. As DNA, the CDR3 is TGTGCCAGCAGTCTATATTCGACAGGGGGTAAGCCCGGGACCCAGTACTTC.

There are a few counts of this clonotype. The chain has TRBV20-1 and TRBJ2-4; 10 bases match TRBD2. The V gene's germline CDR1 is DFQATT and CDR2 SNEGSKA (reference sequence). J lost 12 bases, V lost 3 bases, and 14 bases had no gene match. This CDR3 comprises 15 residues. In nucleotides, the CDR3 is TGCAGTGCTAGGTTTACTAGCGGGGCTACCGTCGCTCAGTACTTC. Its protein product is CSARFTSGATVAQYF.

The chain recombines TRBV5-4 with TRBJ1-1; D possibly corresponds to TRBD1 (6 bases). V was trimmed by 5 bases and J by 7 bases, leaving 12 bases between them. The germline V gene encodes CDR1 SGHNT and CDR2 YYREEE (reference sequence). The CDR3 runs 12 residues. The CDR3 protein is CASRLDRSEAFF. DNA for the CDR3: TGTGCCAGCAGGCTCGACAGGAGTGAAGCTTTCTTT.

The DNA of the CDR3 is TGTGCCAGCAGTTGGGCGGGGTTGGGTGCCTACGAGCAGTACTTC. Its translation: CASSWAGLGAYEQYF. V is TRBV27 and J is TRBJ2-7, with D perhaps TRBD2 (6 bases). CDR1 is MNHEY and CDR2 is SMNVEV in the germline V gene (reference sequence). The CDR3 has 15 residues. V was clipped by 4 bases and J by 2 bases, with 15 bases between them.

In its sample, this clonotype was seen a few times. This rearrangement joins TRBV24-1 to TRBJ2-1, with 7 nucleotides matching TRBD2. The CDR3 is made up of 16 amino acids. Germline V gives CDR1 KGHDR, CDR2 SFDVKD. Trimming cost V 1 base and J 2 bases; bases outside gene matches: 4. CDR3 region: CATSDLGGSAYNEQFF. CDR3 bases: TGTGCCACCAGTGATTTAGGCGGGAGCGCCTACAATGAGCAGTTCTTC.

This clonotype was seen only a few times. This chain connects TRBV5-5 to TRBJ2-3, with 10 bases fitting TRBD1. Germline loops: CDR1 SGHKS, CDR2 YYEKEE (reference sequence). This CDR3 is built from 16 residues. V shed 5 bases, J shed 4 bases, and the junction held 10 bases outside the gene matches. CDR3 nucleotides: TGTGCCAGCAGGACGGGACAGGGGACGAGGGCAGATACGCAGTATTTT. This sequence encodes CASRTGQGTRADTQYF.

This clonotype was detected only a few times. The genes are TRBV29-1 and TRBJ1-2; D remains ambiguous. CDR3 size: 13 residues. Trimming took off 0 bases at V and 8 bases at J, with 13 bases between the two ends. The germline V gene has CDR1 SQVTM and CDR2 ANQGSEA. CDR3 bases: TGCAGCGTTGAAGATCTTCGGGAGGGAGGCTACACCTTC. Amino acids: CSVEDLREGGYTF.

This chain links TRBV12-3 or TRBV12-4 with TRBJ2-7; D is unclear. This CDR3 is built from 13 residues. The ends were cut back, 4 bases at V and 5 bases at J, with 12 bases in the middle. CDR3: CASSSPARDEQYF. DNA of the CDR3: TGTGCCAGCAGTTCCCCCGCAAGGGACGAGCAGTACTTC.

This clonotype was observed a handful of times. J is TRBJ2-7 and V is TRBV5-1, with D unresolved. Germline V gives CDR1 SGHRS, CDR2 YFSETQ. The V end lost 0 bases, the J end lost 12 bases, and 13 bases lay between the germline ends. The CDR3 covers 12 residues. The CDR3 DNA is TGCGCCAGCAGCTTGGGACACCGCAGACGGTACTTC. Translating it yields CASSLGHRRRYF. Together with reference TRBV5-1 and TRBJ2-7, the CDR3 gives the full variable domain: KAGVTQTPRYLIKTRGQQVTLSCSPISGHRSVSWYQQTPGQGLQFLFEYFSETQRNKGNFPGRFSGRQFSNSRSEMNVSTLELGDSALYLCASSLGHRRRYFGPGTRLTVT.

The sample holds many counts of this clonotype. In DNA form, the CDR3 reads TGTGCCAGCAGCCAAAGTCATGAGCAGTTCTTC. This gives the protein CASSQSHEQFF. The gene calls are TRBV3-1 and TRBJ2-1; D is unresolved. The CDR3 has 11 amino acids. V dropped 2 bases and J dropped 8 bases, with 4 bases sitting between them. Germline CDR1 is LGHDT and CDR2 is YNNKEL (reference sequence).

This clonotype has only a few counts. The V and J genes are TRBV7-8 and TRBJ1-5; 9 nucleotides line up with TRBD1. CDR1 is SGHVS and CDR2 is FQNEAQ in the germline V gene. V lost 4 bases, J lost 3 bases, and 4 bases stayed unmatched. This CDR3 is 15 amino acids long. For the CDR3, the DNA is TGTGCCAGCAGCTCCCGGGACAGGGTCAATCAGCCCCAGCATTTT. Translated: CASSSRDRVNQPQHF. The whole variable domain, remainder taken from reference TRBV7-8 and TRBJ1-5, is GAGVSQSPRYKVAKRGQDVALRCDPISGHVSLFWYQQALGQGPEFLTYFQNEAQLDKSGLPSDRFFAERPEGSVSTLKIQRTQQEDSAVYLCASSSRDRVNQPQHFGDGTRLSIL.

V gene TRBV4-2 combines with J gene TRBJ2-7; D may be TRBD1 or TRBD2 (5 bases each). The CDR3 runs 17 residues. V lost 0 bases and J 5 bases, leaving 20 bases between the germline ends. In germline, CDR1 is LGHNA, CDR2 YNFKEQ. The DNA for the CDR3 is TGTGCCAGCAGCCAAGACGTGGGACGGGTCGGGATACACGAGCAGTACTTC. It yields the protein CASSQDVGRVGIHEQYF.

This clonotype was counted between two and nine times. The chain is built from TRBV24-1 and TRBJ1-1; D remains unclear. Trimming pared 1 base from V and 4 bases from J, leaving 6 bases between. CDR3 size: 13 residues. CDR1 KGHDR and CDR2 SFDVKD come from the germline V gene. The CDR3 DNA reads TGTGCCACCAGTGATTTTCTGGGCACTGAAGCTTTCTTT. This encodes CATSDFLGTEAFF.

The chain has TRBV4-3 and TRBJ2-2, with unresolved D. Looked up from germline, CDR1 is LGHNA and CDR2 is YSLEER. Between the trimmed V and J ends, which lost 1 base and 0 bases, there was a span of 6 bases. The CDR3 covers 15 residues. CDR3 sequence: CASSQAESNTGELFF. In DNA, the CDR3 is TGCGCCAGCAGCCAAGCCGAGTCGAACACCGGGGAGCTGTTTTTT.

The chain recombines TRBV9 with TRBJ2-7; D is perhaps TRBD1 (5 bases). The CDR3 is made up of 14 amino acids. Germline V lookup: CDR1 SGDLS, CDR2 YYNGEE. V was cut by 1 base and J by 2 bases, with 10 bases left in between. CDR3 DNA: TGTGCCAGCAGCGTATCATCGACAGCCTACGAGCAGTACTTC. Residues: CASSVSSTAYEQYF.

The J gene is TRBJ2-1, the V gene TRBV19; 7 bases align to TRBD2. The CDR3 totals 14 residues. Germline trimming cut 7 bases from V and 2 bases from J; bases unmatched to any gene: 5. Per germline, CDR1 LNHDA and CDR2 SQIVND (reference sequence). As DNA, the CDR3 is TGTGCCAGTAATCGGCGGGGGACCTACAATGAGCAGTTCTTC. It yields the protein CASNRRGTYNEQFF.

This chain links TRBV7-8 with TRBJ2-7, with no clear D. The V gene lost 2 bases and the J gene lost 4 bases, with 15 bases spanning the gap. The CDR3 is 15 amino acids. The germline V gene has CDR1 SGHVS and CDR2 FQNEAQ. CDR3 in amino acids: CASSLKTETFYEQYF. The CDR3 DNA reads TGTGCCAGCAGCTTAAAGACCGAGACGTTTTACGAGCAGTACTTC.